One and the same sample provided the 2 T cell receptor beta chains below, sequenced in a study of tumor-infiltrating lymphocytes in oesophageal squamous cell carcinoma. TCRdb itself ran the PCR reads through MiXCR, one entry per CDR3 protein. This table has around 7,100 distinct CDR3 sequences, 15% to 19% appearing once. Sample: blood. The source is a male donor with esophageal squamous cell carcinoma.

This clonotype was found many times. J is TRBJ1-1 and V is TRBV12-3 or TRBV12-4; 7 bases fit TRBD1. Losses at the gene ends were 9 bases for V and 7 bases for J; bases not matched to a gene: 17. CDR3 length: 15 residues. In nucleotides, the CDR3 is TGTGCCAGTAGCTCGGAGACAACAGGGGACATTGAAGCTTTCTTT. Protein: CASSSETTGDIEAFF.

The sample holds many counts of this clonotype. The V call is TRBV6-1, the J call TRBJ1-5, with D maybe TRBD1 (5 bases). This CDR3 comprises 15 residues. Per the germline V gene, CDR1 is MNHNS and CDR2 is SASEGT. Deletions cut 1 base from V and 4 bases from J, with 11 bases between. CDR3 DNA: TGTGCCAGCAGTGAAGAGGTCGGGGGGAATCAGCCCCAGCATTTT. Translation gives CASSEEVGGNQPQHF.